This T cell receptor beta chain originates from a study of regulatory T cells in long-lasting Graves disease. Notes on the study in general: Patients whose Graves' disease persisted exhibited lower TCR diversity than those newly diagnosed. Among the persistent patients, roughly 2,500 public clonotypes were shared, more than the roughly 970 shared among new patients.

Details on this clonotype: Its antigen remains unknown.

Construction of the TCR beta libraries employed iRepertoire HTBI primers in conjunction with Arm-PCR of CDR3 regions. One entry per CDR3 protein results from TCRdb running MiXCR on the multiplex PCR reads. The sample lists approximately 400,000 distinct CDR3 sequences; roughly a quarter were seen once. The time point here: persistent/refractory GD, antithyroid drugs over 5 years with positive TRAb. Extracted PBMC RNA gave rise to the TCR library. Graves' disease diagnosis followed American Thyroid Association guidelines. The sequence was obtained from a female donor with Graves disease. The source was peripheral blood mononuclear cells (PBMCs), collected when the disease was refractory, from a patient treated with antithyroid drugs.

This CDR3 is CASSRVVRGMGTEAFF. CDR3 nucleotide sequence: TGTGCCAGCAGCCGAGTGGTCAGGGGAATGGGCACTGAAGCTTTCTTT. The rearrangement links TRBV7-9 to TRBJ1-1, with a tentative D call TRBD1 (6 bases). Germline-derived CDR1 and CDR2 are SEHNR and FQNEAQ (reference sequence). Trimming removed 5 bases from V and 4 bases from J, with 20 bases in between. The CDR3 spans 16 residues.